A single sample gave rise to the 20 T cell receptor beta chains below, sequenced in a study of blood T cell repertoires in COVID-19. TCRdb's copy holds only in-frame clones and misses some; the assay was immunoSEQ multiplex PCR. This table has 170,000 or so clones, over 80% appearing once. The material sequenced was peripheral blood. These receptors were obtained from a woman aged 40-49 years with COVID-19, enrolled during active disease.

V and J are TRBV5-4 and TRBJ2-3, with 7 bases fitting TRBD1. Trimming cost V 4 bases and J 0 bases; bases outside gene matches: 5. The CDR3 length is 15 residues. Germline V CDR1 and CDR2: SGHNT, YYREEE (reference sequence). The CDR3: CASSRKQGSTDTQYF. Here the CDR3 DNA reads TGTGCCAGCAGCCGAAAACAGGGGAGCACAGATACGCAGTATTTT.

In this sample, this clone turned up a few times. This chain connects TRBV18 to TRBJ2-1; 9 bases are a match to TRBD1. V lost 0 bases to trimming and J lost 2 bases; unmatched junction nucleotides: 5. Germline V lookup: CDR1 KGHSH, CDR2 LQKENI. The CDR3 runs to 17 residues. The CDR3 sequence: CASSPPTGTGTYNEQFF. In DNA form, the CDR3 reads TGTGCCAGCTCACCACCGACCGGGACAGGGACCTACAATGAGCAGTTCTTC.

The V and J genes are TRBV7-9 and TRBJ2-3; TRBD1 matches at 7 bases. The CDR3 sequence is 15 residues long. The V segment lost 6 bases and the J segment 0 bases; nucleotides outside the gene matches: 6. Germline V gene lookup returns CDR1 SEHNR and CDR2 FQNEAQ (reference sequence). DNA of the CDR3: TGTGCCAGCAGTCACAGGGGCGATAGCACAGATACGCAGTATTTT. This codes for CASSHRGDSTDTQYF.

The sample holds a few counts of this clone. CDR3: CASSERAGGAYNEQFF. As DNA, the CDR3 is TGTGCCAGCAGTGAACGGGCAGGGGGCGCCTACAATGAGCAGTTCTTC. This rearrangement joins TRBV6-1 to TRBJ2-1; 8 bases are a match to TRBD1. V trimming: 2 bases; J trimming: 2 bases; junction bases outside the gene matches: 5. The CDR3 has 16 residues. The germline V gene has CDR1 MNHNS and CDR2 SASEGT.

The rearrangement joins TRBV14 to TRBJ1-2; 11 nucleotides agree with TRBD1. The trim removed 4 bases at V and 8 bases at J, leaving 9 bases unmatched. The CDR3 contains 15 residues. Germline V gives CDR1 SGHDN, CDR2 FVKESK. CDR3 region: CASSLPGQGEWGYTF. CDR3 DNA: TGTGCCAGCAGCCTGCCGGGACAGGGGGAGTGGGGCTACACCTTC. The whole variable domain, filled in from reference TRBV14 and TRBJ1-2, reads EAGVTQFPSHSVIEKGQTVTLRCDPISGHDNLYWYRRVMGKEIKFLLHFVKESKQDESGMPNNRFLAERTGGTYSTLKVQPAELEDSGVYFCASSLPGQGEWGYTFGSGTRLTVV.

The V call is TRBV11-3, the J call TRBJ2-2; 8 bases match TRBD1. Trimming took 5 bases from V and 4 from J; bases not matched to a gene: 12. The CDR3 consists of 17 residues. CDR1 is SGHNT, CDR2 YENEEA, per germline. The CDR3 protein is CASSPRSGGRVTGELFF. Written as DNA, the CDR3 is TGTGCCAGCAGCCCCCGGTCAGGGGGCCGCGTCACCGGGGAGCTGTTTTTT.

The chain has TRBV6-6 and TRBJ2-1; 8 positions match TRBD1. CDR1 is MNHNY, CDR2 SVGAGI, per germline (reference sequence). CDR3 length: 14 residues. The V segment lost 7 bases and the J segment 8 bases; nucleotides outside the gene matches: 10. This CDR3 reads CASIPGGPSDEQFF. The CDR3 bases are TGTGCCAGCATCCCAGGGGGCCCCTCTGATGAGCAGTTCTTC.

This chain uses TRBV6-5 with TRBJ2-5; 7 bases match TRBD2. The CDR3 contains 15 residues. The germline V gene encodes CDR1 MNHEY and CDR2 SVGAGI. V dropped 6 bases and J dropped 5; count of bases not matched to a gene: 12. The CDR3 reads CASSPIGRGGETQYF. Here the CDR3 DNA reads TGTGCCAGCAGCCCAATAGGGAGGGGTGGGGAGACCCAGTACTTC.

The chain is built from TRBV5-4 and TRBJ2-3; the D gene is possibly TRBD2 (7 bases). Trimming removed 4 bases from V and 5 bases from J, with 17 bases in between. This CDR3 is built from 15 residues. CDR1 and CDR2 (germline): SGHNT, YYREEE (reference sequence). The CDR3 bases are TGTGCCAGCAGCCCTTCGGGGGGCCAGGGAGATACGCAGTATTTT. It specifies CASSPSGGQGDTQYF.

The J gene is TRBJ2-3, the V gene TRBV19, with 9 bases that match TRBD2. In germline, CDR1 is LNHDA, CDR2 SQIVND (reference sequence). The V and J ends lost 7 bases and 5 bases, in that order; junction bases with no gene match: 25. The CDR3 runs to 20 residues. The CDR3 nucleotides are TGTGCCAGTAAGGCGGGAGGGCCGGGGAGCTTGGTTTGGTATAGAGATACGCAGTATTTT. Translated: CASKAGGPGSLVWYRDTQYF.

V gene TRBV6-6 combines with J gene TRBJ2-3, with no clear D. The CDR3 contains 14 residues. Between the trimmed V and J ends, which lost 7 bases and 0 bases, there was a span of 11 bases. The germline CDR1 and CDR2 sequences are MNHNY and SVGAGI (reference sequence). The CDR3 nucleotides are TGTGCCAGCAATGAGTTTGATAGCACAGATACGCAGTATTTT. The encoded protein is CASNEFDSTDTQYF.

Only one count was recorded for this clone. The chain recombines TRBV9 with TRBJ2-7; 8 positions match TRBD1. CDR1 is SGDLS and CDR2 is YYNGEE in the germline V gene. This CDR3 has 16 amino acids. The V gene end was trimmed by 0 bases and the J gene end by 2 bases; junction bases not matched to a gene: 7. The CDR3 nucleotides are TGTGCCAGCAGCGTAGGGGGGACAGGAACTGCCTACGAGCAGTACTTC. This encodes CASSVGGTGTAYEQYF.

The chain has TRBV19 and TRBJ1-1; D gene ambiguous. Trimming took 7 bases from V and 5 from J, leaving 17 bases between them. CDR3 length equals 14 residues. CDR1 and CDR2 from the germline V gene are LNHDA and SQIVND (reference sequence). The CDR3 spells CASTPQATQTEAFF. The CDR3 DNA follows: TGTGCCAGTACCCCTCAGGCTACCCAGACTGAAGCTTTCTTT.

This chain's CDR3 is CASQLTVGYGYTF. CDR3 bases: TGTGCCAGCCAATTGACTGTGGGCTATGGCTACACCTTC. The J gene is TRBJ1-2, the V gene TRBV2; D gene uncertain. Trimming shortened V by 8 bases and J by 4 bases, and 14 bases separated the two germline ends. In germline, CDR1 is SNHLY, CDR2 FYNNEI. The CDR3 covers 13 residues.

The CDR3 DNA reads TGTGCCAGCTCACCGATTCAGGGCGGCGCTGAAGCTTTCTTT. This codes for CASSPIQGGAEAFF. This chain connects TRBV18 to TRBJ1-1; tentative D call: TRBD1 (5 bases). V lost 3 bases and J 6 bases, leaving 14 bases between the germline ends. The CDR3 runs to 14 residues. Germline lookup yields CDR1 KGHSH and CDR2 LQKENI.

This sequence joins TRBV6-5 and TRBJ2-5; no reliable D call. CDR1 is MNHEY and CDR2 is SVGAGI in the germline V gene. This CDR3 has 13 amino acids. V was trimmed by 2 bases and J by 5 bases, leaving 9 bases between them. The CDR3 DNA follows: TGTGCCAGCAGTTACGTGTGGCGGGAGACCCAGTACTTC. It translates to CASSYVWRETQYF.

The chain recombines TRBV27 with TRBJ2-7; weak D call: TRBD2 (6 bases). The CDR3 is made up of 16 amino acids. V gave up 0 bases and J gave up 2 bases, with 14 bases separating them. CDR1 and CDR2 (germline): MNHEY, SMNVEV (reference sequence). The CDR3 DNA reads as TGTGCCAGCAGTTTATCGTCGGGGGTGATCACCTACGAGCAGTACTTC. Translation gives CASSLSSGVITYEQYF.

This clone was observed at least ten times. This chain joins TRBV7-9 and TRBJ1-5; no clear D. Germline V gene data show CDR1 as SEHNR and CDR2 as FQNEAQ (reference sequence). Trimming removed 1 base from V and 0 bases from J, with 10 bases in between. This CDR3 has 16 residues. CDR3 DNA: TGTGCCAGCAGCTTAGATCGGGGTTATAGCAATCAGCCCCAGCATTTT. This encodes CASSLDRGYSNQPQHF.

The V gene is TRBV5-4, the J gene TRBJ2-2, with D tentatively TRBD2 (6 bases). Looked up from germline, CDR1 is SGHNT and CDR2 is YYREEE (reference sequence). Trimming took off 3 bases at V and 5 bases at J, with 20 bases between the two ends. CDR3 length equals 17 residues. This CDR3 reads CASSSPRGRSGTGELFF. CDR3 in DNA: TGTGCCAGCAGCTCGCCCCGAGGGAGGTCAGGGACCGGGGAGCTGTTTTTT.

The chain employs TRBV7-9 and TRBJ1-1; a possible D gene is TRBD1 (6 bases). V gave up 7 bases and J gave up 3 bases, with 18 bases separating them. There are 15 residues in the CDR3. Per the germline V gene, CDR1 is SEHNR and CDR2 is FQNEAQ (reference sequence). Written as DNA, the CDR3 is TGTGCCAGCATCGATCCGGTGACAGGCCACACTGAAGCTTTCTTT. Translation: CASIDPVTGHTEAFF.